The rows below give T cell receptor beta chains drawn from one sample of a study of CXCR3-negative and CXCR3-positive naive CD8 T cells. TCRdb re-called the 5' RACE reads and catalogs CDR3 proteins one per entry, DNA excluded. The listing contains about 98,000 distinct CDR3 sequences. Source material: naive CXCR3+ CD8+ T cells from blood. These receptors were taken from a human donor in good health. Some clones in this sample may be carry-over from other donors' samples. CDR3s include the opening cysteine and the closing phenylalanine or tryptophan. Each record gives: J gene, V gene, CDR3 protein.

TRBJ2-4,TRBV2,CASSVPRAPFF
TRBJ1-1,TRBV14,CASSQEFVGHRNTEAFF
TRBJ2-3,TRBV6-6,CASSWVEADTQYF
TRBJ2-7,TRBV7-8,CASSPLQGPRGQYF
TRBJ2-3,TRBV14,CASSHFYGGTDTQYF
TRBJ1-2,TRBV20-1,CSARDHRGPNYGYTF
TRBJ2-7,TRBV7-9,CASSLDTHYEQYF
TRBJ2-5,TRBV28,CASSDLGTRKETQYF
TRBJ2-1,TRBV3-1,CASSQDKGSLNEQFF
TRBJ2-1,TRBV6-4,CATSTGPGDNEQFF
TRBJ1-1,TRBV5-6,CASSFPGRLNTEAFF
TRBJ2-7,TRBV6-2/TRBV6-3,CASRTVSSYEQYF
TRBJ2-7,TRBV20-1,CSARDVEYEQYF
TRBJ2-5,TRBV5-5,CASSTGASGIDQETQYF
TRBJ2-7,TRBV27,CASSPGTEAYEQYF
TRBJ2-1,TRBV18,CASSPTKDWSSYNEQFF
TRBJ2-1,TRBV4-3,CASSQLAGAFDEQFF
TRBJ1-5,TRBV15,CATSRDVMQPQHF
TRBJ2-1,TRBV27,CASSLGGHLEAGGPSYF
TRBJ1-2,TRBV6-5,CASSYSSGGGGYTF
TRBJ2-7,TRBV5-1,CASRKDGSDTYEQYF
TRBJ2-1,TRBV12-3/TRBV12-4,CASSLLQQGPIYNEQFF
TRBJ2-5,TRBV7-9,CASSPIAGEGETQYF